This TCR beta chain was recovered during a study of post-analysis software for immune sequencing data. Study details: Courses of disease covered relapsing-remitting, secondary progressive and progressive-relapsing multiple sclerosis.

General study findings and limits: Under the F measure, samples that were prepared in one batch clustered strongly together. Multiple sclerosis patients had significantly lower normalized Chao1 diversity than controls.

This clonotype occurred many times. The antigen is not known. Libraries were made from TCR beta cDNA, and they carried unique molecular identifiers. TCRdb independently ran MiXCR on the PCR reads; one entry per CDR3 protein. The sample records hundreds of thousands of distinct CDR3 sequences, roughly 27% being singletons. The sequence came from a girl between 5 and 17 years old with multiple sclerosis. The sample comprised blood.

CDR3 sequence (DNA): TGTGCCAGCAGCGTTCTGGCGGGAGGGTGGAATGAGCAGTTCTTC. It yields the protein CASSVLAGGWNEQFF. This rearrangement joins TRBV6-4 to TRBJ2-1; the match to TRBD2 covers 9 bases. The CDR3 extends over 15 amino acids. V trimming: 6 bases; J trimming: 7 bases; junction bases outside the gene matches: 10. Germline CDR1 and CDR2: MRHNA and SNTAGT.